This T cell receptor (beta chain) is drawn from a study of T cells in Graves' hyperthyroidism and ophthalmopathy. Study results and caveats: Blood also carried most thyroid clonotypes expanded above 0.001.

This clonotype was counted ten times or more. Its cognate antigen is unknown. The CDR3 contains 18 residues. The V end lost 0 bases, the J end lost 1 base, and 16 bases lay between the germline ends. Template material for amplifying TCR beta CDR3 regions consisted of RNA transcripts. Using the HTBI primer set, a first-round RT-PCR was run on the TCR CDR3. TCRdb used MiXCR to reprocess the multiplex PCR reads, holding one entry per CDR3 protein. Among about 560,000 distinct CDR3 sequences listed, approximately 15% were seen once. Patients aged 18 to 65 had newly diagnosed hyperthyroidism of under 2 months' duration. Those patients with uncontrolled infection, other autoimmune disease, pregnancy or lactation were excluded. PBMCs stemmed from 8.5 to 10 ml fresh peripheral blood.

The clonotype comes from a woman between 18 and 29 years old with Graves' hyperthyroidism. This rearrangement joins TRBV12-3 or TRBV12-4 to TRBJ1-5; the D gene is possibly TRBD1 (5 bases). The specimen sequenced was blood. The CDR3 sequence is CASSLALGGGGSNQPQHF. In DNA, the CDR3 is TGTGCCAGCAGTTTAGCGCTTGGTGGGGGGGGAAGCAATCAGCCCCAGCATTTT.